One sample yielded the 27 T cell receptor beta chains listed below, sequenced in a study of CD8+ T cells in alopecia areata. Treatment specified: oral pan-JAK inhibitor, 5-10 mg twice daily. Isolated RNA was reverse transcribed into cDNA used as the sequencing template. Method: immunoSEQ multiplex PCR; TCRdb's copy keeps in-frame clones and lacks some. The sample consists of around 300,000 clones, 45% to 70% of them appearing once. Sequences were derived from CD4+ T cells sorted from blood, sampled around week 54, from a patient treated with tofacitinib. The receptors shown here come from a human donor with alopecia areata.

This sequence joins TRBV5-5 and TRBJ2-3, with a tentative D call TRBD2 (5 bases). This CDR3 has 15 residues. Germline V lookup: CDR1 SGHKS, CDR2 YYEKEE (reference sequence). V was clipped by 4 bases and J by 3 bases, with 15 bases between them. Written as DNA, the CDR3 is TGTGCCAGCAGCCTGACGGGGTCTGGGACAGATACGCAGTATTTT. Translation gives CASSLTGSGTDTQYF.

This clone was recorded only once. This chain joins TRBV2 and TRBJ2-1; tentative D call: TRBD2 (6 bases). The CDR3 covers 14 residues. Germline lookup yields CDR1 SNHLY and CDR2 FYNNEI. The V end lost 6 bases, the J end lost 5 bases, and 14 bases lay between the germline ends. CDR3 coding DNA: TGTGCCAGCAGCGGGAGAGGAGTCAACAATGAGCAGTTCTTC. This sequence encodes CASSGRGVNNEQFF.

This chain uses TRBV19 with TRBJ1-2; D is ambiguous. Germline values: CDR1 LNHDA, CDR2 SQIVND (reference sequence). Trimming removed 4 bases from V and 0 bases from J, with 6 bases in between. The CDR3 contains 13 residues. The CDR3 DNA reads TGTGCCAGTAGTAGATCGACTAACTATGGCTACACCTTC. Protein sequence: CASSRSTNYGYTF.

This rearrangement joins TRBV30 to TRBJ2-4, with 7 nucleotides matching TRBD2. Germline assignment: CDR1 GTSNPN and CDR2 SVGIG (reference sequence). Losses at the gene ends were 3 bases for V and 6 bases for J; bases not matched to a gene: 5. This CDR3 spans 13 amino acids. The CDR3 DNA is TGTGCCTGGAGGCTAGCGGAGCCAAACATTCAGTACTTC. Its protein product is CAWRLAEPNIQYF. Filled out from reference TRBV30 and TRBJ2-4, the complete variable domain reads SQTIHQWPATLVQPVGSPLSLECTVEGTSNPNLYWYRQAAGRGLQLLFYSVGIGQISSEVPQNLSASRPQDRQFILSSKKLLLSDSGFYLCAWRLAEPNIQYFGAGTRLSVL.

This clone was seen a handful of times. J is TRBJ1-1 and V is TRBV29-1; D not certain. The V end was cut by 7 bases, the J end by 1 base, with 10 bases between. The CDR3 length is 12 residues. Germline assignment: CDR1 SQVTM and CDR2 ANQGSEA. The CDR3 DNA sequence: TGCAGCGCTGACCTTACGAACACTGAAGCTTTCTTT. It encodes CSADLTNTEAFF.

V gene TRBV5-1 combines with J gene TRBJ2-7; D is unresolved. The CDR3 loop spans 14 amino acids. Germline CDR1 is SGHRS and CDR2 is YFSETQ. V lost 0 bases and J 3 bases, leaving 10 bases between the germline ends. The CDR3 loop reads CASSLEEYNYEQYF. The CDR3 DNA sequence: TGCGCCAGCAGCTTGGAGGAGTATAACTACGAGCAGTACTTC. Combining the CDR3 with reference TRBV5-1 and TRBJ2-7 gives the whole variable domain KAGVTQTPRYLIKTRGQQVTLSCSPISGHRSVSWYQQTPGQGLQFLFEYFSETQRNKGNFPGRFSGRQFSNSRSEMNVSTLELGDSALYLCASSLEEYNYEQYFGPGTRLTVT.

The J gene is TRBJ1-2, the V gene TRBV7-8; D uncertain. Germline CDR1 is SGHVS and CDR2 is FQNEAQ. This CDR3 region has 14 residues. V lost 1 base and J 3 bases, leaving 9 bases between the germline ends. The CDR3 nucleotides are TGTGCCAGCAGCTTAGAAGGTGCTTACTATGGCTACACCTTC. Protein product: CASSLEGAYYGYTF.

V is TRBV30 and J is TRBJ1-2, with D perhaps matching TRBD1 (5 bases). The CDR3 has 13 amino acids. CDR1 and CDR2 from the germline V gene are GTSNPN and SVGIG (reference sequence). V lost 2 bases and J lost 4, with 11 bases in between. CDR3 bases: TGTGCCTGGAGTAGGGGCGCCGGCTATGGCTACACCTTC. This sequence encodes CAWSRGAGYGYTF.

This clone occurred a few times. The V call is TRBV20-1, the J call TRBJ2-7; D gene ambiguous. Germline V CDR1 and CDR2: DFQATT, SNEGSKA (reference sequence). CDR3 length: 10 residues. The V end lost 5 bases, the J end lost 5 bases, and 7 bases lay between the germline ends. CDR3 protein: CSASKDEQYF. Here the CDR3 DNA reads TGCAGTGCTTCCAAGGACGAGCAGTACTTC.

The CDR3 loop reads CASSEAHGQQYF. As DNA, the CDR3 is TGTGCCAGCAGTGAAGCCCATGGTCAGCAGTACTTC. The chain carries TRBV6-1 and TRBJ2-7; D gene unclear. CDR3 length equals 12 residues. Germline assignment: CDR1 MNHNS and CDR2 SASEGT. Trimming pared 0 bases from V and 8 bases from J, leaving 8 bases between.

This chain links TRBV30 with TRBJ2-1, with a tentative D call TRBD2 (6 bases). The germline gives CDR1 GTSNPN, CDR2 SVGIG (reference sequence). V shed 5 bases and J shed 1 base, with 12 bases lying between them. The CDR3 runs to 14 residues. Written as DNA, the CDR3 is TGTGCCTGGGGCGGGGAGCGGTCCTACAATGAGCAGTTCTTC. This gives the protein CAWGGERSYNEQFF.

This chain links TRBV30 with TRBJ2-3; D is unresolved. Trimming cost V 1 base and J 0 bases, with 5 bases left between them. The germline CDR1 and CDR2 sequences are GTSNPN and SVGIG (reference sequence). The CDR3 is made up of 13 amino acids. The CDR3 reads CAWSDRSTDTQYF. In DNA, the CDR3 is TGTGCCTGGAGTGATAGGAGCACAGATACGCAGTATTTT.

The V gene is TRBV4-1, the J gene TRBJ2-5, with D perhaps matching TRBD1 or TRBD2 (5 bases each). Germline V CDR1 and CDR2: MGHRA, YSYEKL. The V end lost 0 bases, the J end lost 5 bases, and 19 bases lay between the germline ends. This CDR3 comprises 17 residues. CDR3 coding DNA: TGCGCCAGCAGCCAAGATCGGTGGGGGAGTTATTCGGAGACCCAGTACTTC. Translation: CASSQDRWGSYSETQYF.

CDR3 nucleotide sequence: TGTGCCAGCAGCCGTCCCGGGACAGGGTCGGATGAGCAGTTCTTC. It yields the protein CASSRPGTGSDEQFF. The rearrangement uses TRBV5-6 and TRBJ2-1; 9 bases fit TRBD1. This CDR3 comprises 15 residues. Germline CDR1 SGHDT, CDR2 YYEEEE. Unmatched junction bases numbered 10, after V lost 4 bases and J lost 8 bases.

The sample holds a few counts of this clone. V usage is TRBV11-2 and J usage is TRBJ2-2; 8 bases agree with TRBD2. Trimming removed 10 bases from V and 5 bases from J; junction bases left unmatched: 9. Looked up from germline, CDR1 is SGHAT and CDR2 is FQNNGV. This CDR3 region has 14 residues. The CDR3 loop is CAIRPGLETGELFF. In nucleotides, the CDR3 is TGTGCCATTCGGCCGGGACTAGAAACCGGGGAGCTGTTTTTT.

This sequence joins TRBV30 and TRBJ1-6; D may be TRBD1 (5 bases). The germline V gene encodes CDR1 GTSNPN and CDR2 SVGIG (reference sequence). The CDR3 length is 15 residues. The ends were cut back, 4 bases at V and 7 bases at J, with 17 bases in the middle. CDR3 residues: CAWTLNRGWNSPLHF. CDR3 DNA: TGTGCCTGGACTCTAAATCGGGGCTGGAATTCACCCCTCCACTTT.

The chain combines TRBV19 with TRBJ1-1, with 7 bases fitting TRBD1. V shed 6 bases and J 5 bases; nucleotides not matched to a gene: 15. This CDR3 comprises 16 residues. Germline V gene lookup returns CDR1 LNHDA and CDR2 SQIVND (reference sequence). The CDR3 sequence is CASSDTWDSVRTEAFF. The CDR3 region has the DNA TGTGCCAGTAGCGATACCTGGGACAGTGTAAGGACTGAAGCTTTCTTT.

This chain joins TRBV19 and TRBJ1-2; D is ambiguous. The CDR3 covers 14 residues. V lost 3 bases to trimming and J lost 3 bases, with 11 bases between them. The germline V gene has CDR1 LNHDA and CDR2 SQIVND (reference sequence). This CDR3 is CASSIVDGYYGYTF. The CDR3 DNA reads as TGTGCCAGTAGTATTGTAGACGGCTACTATGGCTACACCTTC.

The chain recombines TRBV9 with TRBJ1-6, with a tentative D call TRBD1 (5 bases). CDR1 and CDR2 from the germline V gene are SGDLS and YYNGEE. Trimming took off 0 bases at V and 10 bases at J, with 11 bases between the two ends. CDR3 length: 14 residues. In DNA form, the CDR3 reads TGTGCCAGCAGCGTAGGAGGGGAGCGATCACCCCTCCACTTT. Protein sequence: CASSVGGERSPLHF.

This chain joins TRBV7-6 and TRBJ2-3, with 7 bases fitting TRBD1. Trimming cost V 4 bases and J 7 bases; bases outside gene matches: 2. CDR1 is SGHVS and CDR2 is FNYEAQ in the germline V gene. The CDR3 is made up of 12 amino acids. CDR3 bases: TGTGCCAGCAGCTCGACAGGGAATACGCAGTATTTT. This gives the protein CASSSTGNTQYF. The full variable domain, its missing parts supplied by reference TRBV7-6 and TRBJ2-3, is GAGVSQSPRYKVTKRGQDVALRCDPISGHVSLYWYRQALGQGPEFLTYFNYEAQQDKSGLPNDRFSAERPEGSISTLTIQRTEQRDSAMYRCASSSTGNTQYFGPGTRLTVL.

V is TRBV14 and J is TRBJ2-7; 7 bases fit TRBD1. Per germline, CDR1 SGHDN and CDR2 FVKESK. After removal of 0 bases from V and 4 bases from J, the junction contained 6 bases not matched to a gene. This CDR3 has 15 residues. This chain's CDR3 is CASSQDPGQPYEQYF. The CDR3 nucleotides read TGTGCCAGCAGCCAAGATCCGGGACAGCCTTACGAGCAGTACTTC.

The chain uses TRBV5-6 and TRBJ1-2, with 11 positions matching TRBD1. Per the germline V gene, CDR1 is SGHDT and CDR2 is YYEEEE. The CDR3 loop spans 13 amino acids. The V gene end was trimmed by 4 bases and the J gene end by 4 bases; junction bases not matched to a gene: 0. CDR3 protein: CASSGTGGYGYTF. In DNA form, the CDR3 reads TGTGCCAGCAGCGGGACAGGGGGCTATGGCTACACCTTC. The variable domain in full, with the rest retrieved from reference TRBV5-6 and TRBJ1-2, is DAGVTQSPTHLIKTRGQQVTLRCSPKSGHDTVSWYQQALGQGPQFIFQYYEEEERQRGNFPDRFSGHQFPNYSSELNVNALLLGDSALYLCASSGTGGYGYTFGSGTRLTVV.

The chain joins TRBV6-6 to TRBJ2-1, with D uncertain. V was shortened by 0 bases and J by 16 bases, with 16 bases between the two germline ends. CDR1 MNHNY and CDR2 SVGAGI come from the germline V gene (reference sequence). The CDR3 spans 13 residues. The CDR3 protein is CASSYSAETDNFF. DNA for the CDR3: TGTGCCAGCAGTTACTCTGCCGAGACCGACAATTTCTTC.

The V gene is TRBV5-4, the J gene TRBJ1-2; perhaps TRBD1 as D (5 bases). Germline V gene lookup returns CDR1 SGHNT and CDR2 YYREEE (reference sequence). Deletions cut 4 bases from V and 4 bases from J, with 5 bases between. The CDR3 has 11 residues. The CDR3 DNA reads TGTGCCAGCAGCCAGGGCTATGGCTACACCTTC. Protein product: CASSQGYGYTF.

This clone turned up a few times. The rearrangement uses TRBV14 and TRBJ2-5; D may match TRBD1 or TRBD2 (6 bases each). Germline assignment: CDR1 SGHDN and CDR2 FVKESK. The V end lost 1 base, the J end lost 7 bases, and 10 bases lay between the germline ends. The length of the CDR3 is 13 residues. CDR3 nucleotides: TGTGCCAGCAGCCAAGCGGGGGCCGGGACCCAGTACTTC. Translating gives CASSQAGAGTQYF.

Details on this clone: At the DNA level, this CDR3 is encoded by other sequences in the same sample as well. This sequence joins TRBV2 and TRBJ1-5; D is uncertain. Trimming cost V 1 base and J 3 bases, with 7 bases left between them. The CDR3 has 14 amino acids. Germline loops: CDR1 SNHLY, CDR2 FYNNEI. CDR3 sequence reads: CASSEGALNQPQHF. The DNA for the CDR3 is TGTGCCAGCAGTGAAGGGGCCCTCAATCAGCCCCAGCATTTT.

The table lists this clone with a few counts. Other DNA sequences in this sample translate to the same CDR3. The gene calls are TRBV5-1 and TRBJ2-5; D is unclear. Germline values: CDR1 SGHRS, CDR2 YFSETQ. V shed 0 bases and J shed 4 bases, with 7 bases lying between them. The CDR3 has 13 residues. The CDR3 bases are TGCGCCAGCAGCTTGGGAGTTACAGAGACCCAGTACTTC. Its translation is CASSLGVTETQYF.